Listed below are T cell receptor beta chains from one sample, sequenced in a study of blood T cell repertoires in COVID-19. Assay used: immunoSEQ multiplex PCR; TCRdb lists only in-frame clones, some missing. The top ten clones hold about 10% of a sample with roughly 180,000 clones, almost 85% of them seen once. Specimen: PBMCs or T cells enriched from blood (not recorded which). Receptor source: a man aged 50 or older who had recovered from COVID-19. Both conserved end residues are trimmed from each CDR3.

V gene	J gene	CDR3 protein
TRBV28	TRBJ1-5	ATTGTVNQPQH
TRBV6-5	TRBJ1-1	ASSTDSKAF
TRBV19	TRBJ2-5	ASTPRWAGGGETQY
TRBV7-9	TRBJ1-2	ASSPFRGYT
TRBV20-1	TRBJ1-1	SAMGQTEAF
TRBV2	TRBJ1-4	ASRQGLGEKLF
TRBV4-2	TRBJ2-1	ASSQELGGSGEQF
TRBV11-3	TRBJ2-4	ASSGGDRDIQY
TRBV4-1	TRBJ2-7	ASSQDTVGGTGVSEQY
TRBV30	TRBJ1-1	AWNRAETEAF
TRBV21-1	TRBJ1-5	ASSQRQGGGNQPQH
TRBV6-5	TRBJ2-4	ASSYNRFNIQY
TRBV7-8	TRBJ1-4	ASSRGRDEKLF
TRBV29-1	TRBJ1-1	SVEDPQSPNTEAF
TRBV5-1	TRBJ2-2	ASSLIAGGPSTGELF
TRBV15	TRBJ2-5	ATSRGSRDKETQY
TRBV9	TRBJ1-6	ASSQGPGARNSPLH
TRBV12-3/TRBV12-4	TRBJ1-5	ASSLTGNQPQH
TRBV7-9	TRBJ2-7	ASSLFQGGSYEQY
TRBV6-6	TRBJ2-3	ASSYYRGDTQY
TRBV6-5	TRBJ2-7	ASSSTRGTSTRQY
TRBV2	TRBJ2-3	ASSSGGLSTDTQY
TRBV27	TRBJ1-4	ASSPTGMGEKLF
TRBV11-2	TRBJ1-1	ASSLDGAANTEAF
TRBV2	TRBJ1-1	ASSAPLITEAF
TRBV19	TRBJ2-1	ASSIDSSINEQF
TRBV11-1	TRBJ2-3	ASSPDRVAPDTQY
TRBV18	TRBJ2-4	ASSPPAGGDIQY
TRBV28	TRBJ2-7	ASSASYEQY
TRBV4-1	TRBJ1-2	ASSPPGSWGYT
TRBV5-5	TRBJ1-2	ASSVTGGLSYGYT
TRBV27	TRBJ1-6	ASSSTVYNSPLH
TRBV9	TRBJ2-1	ASSVETGLAGPAYNEQF
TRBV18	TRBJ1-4	ASSPAQGGDEKLF
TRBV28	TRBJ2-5	ASSSNWVGQGRDQETQY
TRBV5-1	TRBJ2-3	ASSFGQVSTDTQY
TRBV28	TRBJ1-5	ASSPGTGPSGPQH
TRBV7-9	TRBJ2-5	ASSLGRTGAGSQETQY
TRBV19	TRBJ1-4	ASSLAQGSIEKLF
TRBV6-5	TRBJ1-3	ASSPESSGNTIY
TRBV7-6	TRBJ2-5	ASSLMASQETQY
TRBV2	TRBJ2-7	AQGQGGSYEQY
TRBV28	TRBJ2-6	ASSKGGVNVLT
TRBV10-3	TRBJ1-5	AISEGGQGSQPQH
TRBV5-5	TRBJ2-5	ASSKEPARPQETQY
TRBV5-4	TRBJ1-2	ASRDRGQANYGYT
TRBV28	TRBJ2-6	ASSSYREAGANVLT
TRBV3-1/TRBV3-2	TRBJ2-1	ASSQAGTSGSGEQF